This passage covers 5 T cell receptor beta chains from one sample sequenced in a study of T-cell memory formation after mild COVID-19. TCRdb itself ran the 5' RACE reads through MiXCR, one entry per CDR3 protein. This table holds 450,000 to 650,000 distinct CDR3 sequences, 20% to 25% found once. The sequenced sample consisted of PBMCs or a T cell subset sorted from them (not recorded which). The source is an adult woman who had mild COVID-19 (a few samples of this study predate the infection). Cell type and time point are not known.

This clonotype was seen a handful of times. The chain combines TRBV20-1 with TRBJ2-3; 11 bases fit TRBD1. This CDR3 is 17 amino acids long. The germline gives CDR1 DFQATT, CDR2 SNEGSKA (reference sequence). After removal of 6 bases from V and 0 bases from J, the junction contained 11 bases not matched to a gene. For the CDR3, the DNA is TGCAGTGCCTGGACAGGGGGCCTACCCACTAGCACAGATACGCAGTATTTT. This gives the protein CSAWTGGLPTSTDTQYF.

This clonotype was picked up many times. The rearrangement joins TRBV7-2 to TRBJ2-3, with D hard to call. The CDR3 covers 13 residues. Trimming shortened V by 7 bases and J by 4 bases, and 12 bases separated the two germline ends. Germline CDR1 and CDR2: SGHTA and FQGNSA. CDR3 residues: CASTIRAPDTQYF. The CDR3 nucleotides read TGTGCCAGCACCATTCGAGCCCCAGATACGCAGTATTTT.

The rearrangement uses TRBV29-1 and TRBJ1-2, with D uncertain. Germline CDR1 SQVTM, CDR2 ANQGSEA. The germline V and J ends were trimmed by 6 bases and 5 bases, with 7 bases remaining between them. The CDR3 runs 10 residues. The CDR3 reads CSVLGYGYTF. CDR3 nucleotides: TGCAGCGTACTAGGGTATGGCTACACCTTC. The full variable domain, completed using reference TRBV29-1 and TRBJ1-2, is SAVISQKPSRDICQRGTSLTIQCQVDSQVTMMFWYRQQPGQSLTLIATANQGSEATYESGFVIDKFPISRPNLTFSTLTVSNMSPEDSSIYLCSVLGYGYTFGSGTRLTVV.

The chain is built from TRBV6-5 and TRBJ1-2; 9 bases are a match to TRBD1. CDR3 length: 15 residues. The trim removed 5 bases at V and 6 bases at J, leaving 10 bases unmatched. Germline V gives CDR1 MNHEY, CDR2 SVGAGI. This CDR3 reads CASSRLTGGDDGYTF. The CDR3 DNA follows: TGTGCCAGCAGTCGCCTAACAGGGGGCGACGATGGCTACACCTTC.

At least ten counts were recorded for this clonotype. CDR3 region: CASSLGKAGDTGELFF. The CDR3 nucleotides are TGTGCCAGCAGTTTGGGTAAAGCGGGGGACACCGGGGAGCTGTTTTTT. The chain uses TRBV12-3 or TRBV12-4 and TRBJ2-2; the match to TRBD2 covers 8 bases. V dropped 3 bases and J dropped 3; count of bases not matched to a gene: 6. The CDR3 runs 16 residues.